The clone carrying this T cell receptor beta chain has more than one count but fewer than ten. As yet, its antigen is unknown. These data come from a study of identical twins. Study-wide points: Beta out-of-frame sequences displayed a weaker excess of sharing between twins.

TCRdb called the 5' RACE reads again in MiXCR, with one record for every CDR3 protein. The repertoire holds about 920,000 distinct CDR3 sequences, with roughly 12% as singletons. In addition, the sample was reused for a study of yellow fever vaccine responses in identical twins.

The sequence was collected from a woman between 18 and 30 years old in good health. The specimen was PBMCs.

The CDR3 sequence is CASSPTEGTQYF. CDR3 bases: TGTGCCAGCAGCCCGACAGAGGGGACCCAGTACTTC. This chain uses TRBV7-6 with TRBJ2-5, with D possibly being TRBD1 or TRBD2 (5 bases each). V shed 5 bases and J shed 7 bases, with 11 bases lying between them. The germline V gene has CDR1 SGHVS and CDR2 FNYEAQ. This CDR3 contains 12 residues.